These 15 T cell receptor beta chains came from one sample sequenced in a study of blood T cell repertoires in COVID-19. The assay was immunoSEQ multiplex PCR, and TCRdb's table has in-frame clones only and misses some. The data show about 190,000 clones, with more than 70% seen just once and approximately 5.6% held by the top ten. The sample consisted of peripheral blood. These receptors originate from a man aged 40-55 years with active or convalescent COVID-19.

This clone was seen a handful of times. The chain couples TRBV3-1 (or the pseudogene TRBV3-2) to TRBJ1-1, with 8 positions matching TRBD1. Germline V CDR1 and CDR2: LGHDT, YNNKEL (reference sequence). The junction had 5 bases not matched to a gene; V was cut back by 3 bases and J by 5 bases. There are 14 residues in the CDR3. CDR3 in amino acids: CASSHTDRGTEAFF. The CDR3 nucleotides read TGTGCCAGCAGCCACACCGACAGGGGTACTGAAGCTTTCTTT.

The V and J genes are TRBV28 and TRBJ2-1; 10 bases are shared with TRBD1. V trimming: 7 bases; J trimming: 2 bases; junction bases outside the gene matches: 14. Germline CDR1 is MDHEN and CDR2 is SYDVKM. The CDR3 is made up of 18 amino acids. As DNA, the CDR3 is TGTGCCAGCATTAGATGGACAGGGGGATTATACGCCTACAATGAGCAGTTCTTC. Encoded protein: CASIRWTGGLYAYNEQFF. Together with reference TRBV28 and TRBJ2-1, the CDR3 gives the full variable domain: DVKVTQSSRYLVKRTGEKVFLECVQDMDHENMFWYRQDPGLGLRLIYFSYDVKMKEKGDIPEGYSVSREKKERFSLILESASTNQTSMYLCASIRWTGGLYAYNEQFFGPGTRLTVL.

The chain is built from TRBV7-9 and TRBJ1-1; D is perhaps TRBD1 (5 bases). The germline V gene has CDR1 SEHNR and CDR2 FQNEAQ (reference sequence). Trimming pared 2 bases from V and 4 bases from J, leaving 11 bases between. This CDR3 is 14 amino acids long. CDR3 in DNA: TGTGCCAGCAGCTTATTCGACGGGGGCACTGAAGCTTTCTTT. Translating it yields CASSLFDGGTEAFF.

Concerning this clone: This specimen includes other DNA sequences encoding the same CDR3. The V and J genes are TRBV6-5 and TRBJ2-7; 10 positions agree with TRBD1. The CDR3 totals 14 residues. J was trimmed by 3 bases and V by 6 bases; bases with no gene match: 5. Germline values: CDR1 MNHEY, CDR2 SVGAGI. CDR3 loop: CASSRDRGLYEQYF. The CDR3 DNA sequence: TGTGCCAGCAGCAGGGACAGGGGCCTCTACGAGCAGTACTTC.

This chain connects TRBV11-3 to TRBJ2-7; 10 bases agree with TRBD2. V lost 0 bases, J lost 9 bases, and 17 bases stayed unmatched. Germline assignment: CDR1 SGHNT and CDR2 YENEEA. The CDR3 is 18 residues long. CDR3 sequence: CASSLDSPSGRGMSVQYF. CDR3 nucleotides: TGTGCCAGCAGCTTAGATTCGCCTAGCGGGAGAGGAATGTCTGTGCAGTACTTC. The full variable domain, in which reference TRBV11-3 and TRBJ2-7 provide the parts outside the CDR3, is EAGVVQSPRYKIIEKKQPVAFWCNPISGHNTLYWYLQNLGQGPELLIRYENEEAVDDSQLPKDRFSAERLKGVDSTLKIQPAELGDSAVYLCASSLDSPSGRGMSVQYFGPGTRLTVT.

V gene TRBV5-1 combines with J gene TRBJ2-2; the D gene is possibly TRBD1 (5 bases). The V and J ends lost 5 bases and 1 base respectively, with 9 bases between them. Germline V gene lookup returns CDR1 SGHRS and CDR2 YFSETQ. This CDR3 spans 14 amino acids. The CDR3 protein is CASRFDRNTGELFF. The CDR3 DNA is TGCGCCAGCAGATTTGACAGGAACACCGGGGAGCTGTTTTTT.

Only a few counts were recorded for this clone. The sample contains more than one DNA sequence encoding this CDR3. Written as DNA, the CDR3 is TGCGCCAGCAGCTTGTCTACCTACGAGCAGTACTTC. Translating gives CASSLSTYEQYF. The genes are TRBV5-1 and TRBJ2-7, with unresolved D. The V gene lost 1 base and the J gene lost 2 bases, with 4 bases spanning the gap. The CDR3 totals 12 residues. From germline, CDR1 is SGHRS and CDR2 YFSETQ.

In DNA, the CDR3 is TGTGCCTCGGGTCGCAAGGAAAACATTCAGTACTTC. Protein: CASGRKENIQYF. This chain connects TRBV11-3 to TRBJ2-4; D is unclear. The germline V gene encodes CDR1 SGHNT and CDR2 YENEEA. V was pared by 11 bases and J by 5 bases, with 13 bases between. This CDR3 has 12 residues.

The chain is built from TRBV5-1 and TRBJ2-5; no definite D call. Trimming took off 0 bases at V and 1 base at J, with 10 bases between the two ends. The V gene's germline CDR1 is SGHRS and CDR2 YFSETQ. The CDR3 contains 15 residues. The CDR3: CASSLGVSLQETQYF. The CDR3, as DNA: TGCGCCAGCAGCTTGGGGGTTAGCCTCCAAGAGACCCAGTACTTC.

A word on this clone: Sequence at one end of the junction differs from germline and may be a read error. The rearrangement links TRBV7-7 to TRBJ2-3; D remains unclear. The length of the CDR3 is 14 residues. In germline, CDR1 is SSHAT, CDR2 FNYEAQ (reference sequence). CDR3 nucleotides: TGTGCTAGCAGCCCTATTTCTAGCACAGATACGCAGTATTTT. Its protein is CASSPISSTDTQYF.

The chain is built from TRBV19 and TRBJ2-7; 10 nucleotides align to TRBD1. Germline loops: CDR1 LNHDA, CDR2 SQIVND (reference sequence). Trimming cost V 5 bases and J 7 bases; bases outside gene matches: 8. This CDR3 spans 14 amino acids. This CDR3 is CASSVGQGVGEQYF. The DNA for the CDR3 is TGTGCCAGTAGTGTCGGACAGGGGGTGGGGGAGCAGTACTTC.

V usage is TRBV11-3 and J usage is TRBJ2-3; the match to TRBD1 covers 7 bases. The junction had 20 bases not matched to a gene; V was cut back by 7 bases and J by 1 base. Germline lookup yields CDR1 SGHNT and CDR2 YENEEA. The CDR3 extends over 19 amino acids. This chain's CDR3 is CASTSRSTQGKWGTDTQYF. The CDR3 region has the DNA TGTGCCAGCACATCCCGATCAACACAGGGGAAGTGGGGCACAGATACGCAGTATTTT.

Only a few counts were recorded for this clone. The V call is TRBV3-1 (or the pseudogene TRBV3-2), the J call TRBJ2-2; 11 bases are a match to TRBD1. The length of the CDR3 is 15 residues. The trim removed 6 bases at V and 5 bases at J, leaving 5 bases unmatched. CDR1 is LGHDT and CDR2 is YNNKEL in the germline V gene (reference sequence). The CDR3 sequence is CASRLGTGGTGELFF. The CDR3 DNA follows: TGTGCCAGCAGACTCGGGACAGGGGGAACCGGGGAGCTGTTTTTT.

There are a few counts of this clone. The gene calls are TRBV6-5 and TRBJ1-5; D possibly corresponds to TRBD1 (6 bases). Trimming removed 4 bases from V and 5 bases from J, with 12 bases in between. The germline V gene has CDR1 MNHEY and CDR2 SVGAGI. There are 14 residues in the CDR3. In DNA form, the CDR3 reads TGTGCCAGCAGTTTCCGGGACATTTATCAGCCCCAGCATTTT. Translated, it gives CASSFRDIYQPQHF.

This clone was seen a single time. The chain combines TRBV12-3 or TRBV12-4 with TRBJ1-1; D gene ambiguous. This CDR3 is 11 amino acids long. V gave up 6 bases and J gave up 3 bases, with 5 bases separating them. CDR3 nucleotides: TGTGCCAGCAGATCAGACACTGAAGCTTTCTTT. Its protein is CASRSDTEAFF.